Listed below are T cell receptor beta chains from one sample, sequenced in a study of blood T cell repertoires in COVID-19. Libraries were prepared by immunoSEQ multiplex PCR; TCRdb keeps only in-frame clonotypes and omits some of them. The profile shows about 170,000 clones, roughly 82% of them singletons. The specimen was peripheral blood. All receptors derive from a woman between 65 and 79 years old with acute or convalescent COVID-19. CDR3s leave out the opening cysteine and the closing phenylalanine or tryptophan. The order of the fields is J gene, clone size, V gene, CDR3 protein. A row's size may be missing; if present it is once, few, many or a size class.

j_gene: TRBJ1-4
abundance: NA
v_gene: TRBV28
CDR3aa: ASSFGGTGGEKLF

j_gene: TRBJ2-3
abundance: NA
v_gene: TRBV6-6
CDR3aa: ASSYRGGGTDTQY

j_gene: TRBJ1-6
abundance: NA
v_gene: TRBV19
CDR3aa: ASRGGQGLNSPLH

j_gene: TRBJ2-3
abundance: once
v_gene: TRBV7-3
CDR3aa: ASSFQRGPTDTQY

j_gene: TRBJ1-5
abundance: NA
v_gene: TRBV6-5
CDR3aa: ASNTGGNQPQH

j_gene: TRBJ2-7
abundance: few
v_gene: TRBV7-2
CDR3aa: ASSPIAGSYLPNYEQY

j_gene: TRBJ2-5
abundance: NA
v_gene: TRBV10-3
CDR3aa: ATNGGLSGTQY

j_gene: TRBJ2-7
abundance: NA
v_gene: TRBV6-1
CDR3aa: ASSEGTGGVYEQY

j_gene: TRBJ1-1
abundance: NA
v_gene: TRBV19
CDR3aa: ASTLAGRGNTEAF

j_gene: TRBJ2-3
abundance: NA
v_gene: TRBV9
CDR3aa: ASSVGLAADTQY

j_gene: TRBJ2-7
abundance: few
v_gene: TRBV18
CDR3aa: ASSAWTSGQTYEQY

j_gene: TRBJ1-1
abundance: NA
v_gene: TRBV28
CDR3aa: ASMRGAAGGSEAF

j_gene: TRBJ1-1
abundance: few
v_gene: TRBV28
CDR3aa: ASTRDSNTEAF

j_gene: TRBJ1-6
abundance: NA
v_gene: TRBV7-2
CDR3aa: ATGGGYNSPLH

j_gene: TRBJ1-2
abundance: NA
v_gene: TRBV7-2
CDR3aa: ASSLETGNASFE

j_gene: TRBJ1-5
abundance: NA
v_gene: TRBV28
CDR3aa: ASSLTGTGFPYSNQPQH

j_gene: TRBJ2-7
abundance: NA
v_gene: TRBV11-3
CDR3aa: ASSLDPGSHYEQY

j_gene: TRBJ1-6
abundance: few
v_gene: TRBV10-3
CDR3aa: ATGTDINSPLH

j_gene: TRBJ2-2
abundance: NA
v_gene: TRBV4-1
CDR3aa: ASSPPGRGGTGELF

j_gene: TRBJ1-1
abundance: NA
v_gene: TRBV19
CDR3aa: ASSRGQGLNTEAF

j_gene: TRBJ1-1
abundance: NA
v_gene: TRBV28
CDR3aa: ASSLVGADPIEAF

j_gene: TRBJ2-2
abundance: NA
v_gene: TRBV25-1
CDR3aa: ASSDRDLHTGELF

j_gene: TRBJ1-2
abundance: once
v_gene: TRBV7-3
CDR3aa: ASSLKLNGGHLT

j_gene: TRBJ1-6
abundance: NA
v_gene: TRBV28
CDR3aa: ASSPSSYNSPLH

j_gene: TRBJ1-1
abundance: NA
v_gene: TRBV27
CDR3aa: ASSLSQLGVAF

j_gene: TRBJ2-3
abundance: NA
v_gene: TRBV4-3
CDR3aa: ASSQYPRGSTDTQY

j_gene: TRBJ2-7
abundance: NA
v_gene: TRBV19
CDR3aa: ASSIDRGLAGASSYEQY

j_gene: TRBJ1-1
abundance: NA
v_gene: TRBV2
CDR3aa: ASSVDRVNTEAF

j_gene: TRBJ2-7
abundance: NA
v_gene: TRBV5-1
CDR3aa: ASSKGQVDSYEQY

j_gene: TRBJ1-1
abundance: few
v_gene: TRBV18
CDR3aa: ASSPGQGLGNTEAF

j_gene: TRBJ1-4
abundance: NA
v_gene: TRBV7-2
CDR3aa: ASSSDNSEKLF

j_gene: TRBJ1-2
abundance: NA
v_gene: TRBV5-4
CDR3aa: ASSLGSGERIYGYT

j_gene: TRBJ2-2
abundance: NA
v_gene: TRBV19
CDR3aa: ASSLIRPSGKSNTGELF

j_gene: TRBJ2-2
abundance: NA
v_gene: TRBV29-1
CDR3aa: SASDRAYTGELF